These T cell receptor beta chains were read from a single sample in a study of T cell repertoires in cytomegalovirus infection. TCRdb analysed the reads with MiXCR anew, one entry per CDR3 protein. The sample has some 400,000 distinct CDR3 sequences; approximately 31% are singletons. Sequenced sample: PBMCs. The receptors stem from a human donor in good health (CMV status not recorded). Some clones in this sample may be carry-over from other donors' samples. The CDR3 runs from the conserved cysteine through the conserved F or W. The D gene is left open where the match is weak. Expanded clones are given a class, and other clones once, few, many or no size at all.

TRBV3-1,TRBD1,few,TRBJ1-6,TGTGCCAGCAGCCAACCAGACTTTGGACAGGGGACCTCCTATAATTCACCCCTCCACTTT,CASSQPDFGQGTSYNSPLHF
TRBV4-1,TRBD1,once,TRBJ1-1,TGCGCCAGCAGCCCGTGGGGACAGTGTAACACTGAAGCTTTCTTT,CASSPWGQCNTEAFF
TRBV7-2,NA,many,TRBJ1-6,TGTGCCAGCAGCCCTGTCGGGCGCGTTCAATCCCTCCACTTT,CASSPVGRVQSLHF
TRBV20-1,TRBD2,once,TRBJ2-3,TGCAGTGCTCGGACTAGCGGGGGGGCTTGTTATTTT,CSARTSGGACYF
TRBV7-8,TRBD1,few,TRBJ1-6,TGTGCCAGCAGCAAACAGGGGCTCCTGTATTCACCCCTCCACTTT,CASSKQGLLYSPLHF
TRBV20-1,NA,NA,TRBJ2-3,TGCAGTGCTAGAGGCCAGGGAACAGATACGCAGTATTTT,CSARGQGTDTQYF
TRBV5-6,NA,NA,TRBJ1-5,TGTGCCAGCAGCTTATACAGGGTGAATCAGCCCCAGCATTTT,CASSLYRVNQPQHF
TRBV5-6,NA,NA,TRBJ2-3,TGTGCCAGCACCTCAGGGGGGGGTGGCACAGATACGCAGTATTTT,CASTSGGGGTDTQYF
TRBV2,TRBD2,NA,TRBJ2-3,TGTGCCAGGAAGGGAGCGGGGGAACCTAGCCTCACAGATACGCAGTATTTT,CARKGAGEPSLTDTQYF
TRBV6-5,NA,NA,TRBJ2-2,TGTGCCAGCAGTTACTCGGCGGCCGGAATTGCCGGGGAGCTGTTTTTT,CASSYSAAGIAGELFF
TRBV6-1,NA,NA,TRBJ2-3,TGTGCCAGCAGTATCCAGGGGAGTCACACAGATACGCAGTATTTT,CASSIQGSHTDTQYF
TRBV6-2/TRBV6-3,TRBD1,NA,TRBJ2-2,TGTGCCAGCAGCAGACCCCGACAGGGCGAATGGACCGGGGAGCTGTTTTTT,CASSRPRQGEWTGELFF
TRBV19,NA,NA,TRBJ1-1,TGTGCCAGTATGAGGACGGGTGAAGCTTTCTTT,CASMRTGEAFF
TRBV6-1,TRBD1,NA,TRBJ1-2,TGTGCCAGCAGTGAAGCCGGGACAGGGCGTCTTGGCTACACCTTC,CASSEAGTGRLGYTF
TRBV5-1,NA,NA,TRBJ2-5,TGCGCCAGCAGCTTGGCCAAGGAGGGTCGGGGATTCCAAGAGACCCAGTACTTC,CASSLAKEGRGFQETQYF
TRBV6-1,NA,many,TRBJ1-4,TGTGCCAGCAGTTATGTCTCCGTGGGGGCTAATGAAAAACTGTTTTTT,CASSYVSVGANEKLFF
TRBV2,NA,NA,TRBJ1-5,TGTGCCAGCAGTGAAGCGCTTAACGGAGGCCAGCCCCAGCATTTT,CASSEALNGGQPQHF
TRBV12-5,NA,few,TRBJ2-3,TGTGCTAGTGGGTATAGGACAGATACGCAGTATTTT,CASGYRTDTQYF
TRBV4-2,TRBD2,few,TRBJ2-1,TGTGCCAGCAGCCAAGATAGCGGGGGGGCCAATGAGCAGTTCTTC,CASSQDSGGANEQFF
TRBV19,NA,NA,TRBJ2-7,TGTGCCAGTATGGACTCGTCCTACGAGCAGTACTTC,CASMDSSYEQYF
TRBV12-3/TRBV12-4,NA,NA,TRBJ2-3,TGTGCCAGCAGTCCGGGGCTCTCAACTAGCACAGATACGCAGTATTTT,CASSPGLSTSTDTQYF
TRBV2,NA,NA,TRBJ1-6,TGTGCCAGCAGTCTTCGGCGGAATAATTCACCCCTCCACTTT,CASSLRRNNSPLHF
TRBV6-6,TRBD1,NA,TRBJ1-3,TGTGCCAGCATCCCCCCCCCGGACAGGCTCTCTGGAAACACCATATATTTT,CASIPPPDRLSGNTIYF
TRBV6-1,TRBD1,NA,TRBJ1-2,TGTGCCAGCAGTTCACCTTCGACAGGGAGGTATGGCTACACCTTC,CASSSPSTGRYGYTF
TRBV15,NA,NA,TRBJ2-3,TGTGCCACCAGCAGAGATCAGGGGGGCCTCACAGATACGCAGTATTTT,CATSRDQGGLTDTQYF
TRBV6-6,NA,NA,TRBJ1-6,TGTGCCAGCAGTTACATCGAGCCGGGAGCTAGTTCACCCCTCCACTTT,CASSYIEPGASSPLHF
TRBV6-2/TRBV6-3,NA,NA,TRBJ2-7,TGTGCCAGCAGTTACTTGGGGATGAGCTCCTACGAGCAGTACTTC,CASSYLGMSSYEQYF
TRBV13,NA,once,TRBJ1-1,TGCGCCAGCAGCTTTACAGGGCCGAACACTGAAGCTTTCTTT,CASSFTGPNTEAFF
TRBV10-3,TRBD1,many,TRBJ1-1,TGTGCCATCAGTGATAGGGACAGGGGCGCCACTGAAGCTTTCTTT,CAISDRDRGATEAFF
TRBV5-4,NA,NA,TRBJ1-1,TGTGCCAGCAGCCCTAAAGCGGGGATACCTAACACTGAAGCTTTCTTT,CASSPKAGIPNTEAFF
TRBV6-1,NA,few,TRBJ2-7,TGTGCCAGCAGCACACCAACAGGACACTCCTACGAGCAGTACTTC,CASSTPTGHSYEQYF
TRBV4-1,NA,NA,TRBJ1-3,TGCGCCAGCAGCCAAGCCCAGTCTGATTCTGGAAACACCATATATTTT,CASSQAQSDSGNTIYF
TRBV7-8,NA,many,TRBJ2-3,TGTGCCAGCAGCTTAGCTTTCCGTGGCGGATTCACAGATACGCAGTATTTT,CASSLAFRGGFTDTQYF
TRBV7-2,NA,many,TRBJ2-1,TGTGCCAGCAGCTTACGGGTTTCGGGGAGAAGCTCCTACAATGAGCAGTTCTTC,CASSLRVSGRSSYNEQFF
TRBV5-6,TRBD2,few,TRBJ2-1,TGTGCCAGCAGCCTTAGGGGAGGGATGGAGTTCTTC,CASSLRGGMEFF
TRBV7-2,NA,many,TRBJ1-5,TGTGCCAGCAGCTTACAGGGGTTCGGCAATCAGCCCCAGCATTTT,CASSLQGFGNQPQHF
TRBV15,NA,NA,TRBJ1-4,TGTGCCACCAGCAGTGAGGAACCTCGTCATGAAAAACTGTTTTTT,CATSSEEPRHEKLFF
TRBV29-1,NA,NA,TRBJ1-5,TGCAGCGTCCTGGCGGGGTTGGGTAGCAATCAGCCCCAGCATTTT,CSVLAGLGSNQPQHF
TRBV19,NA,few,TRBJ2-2,TGTGCCAGTACCTCAACAGCGAACACCGGGGAGCTGTTTTTT,CASTSTANTGELFF
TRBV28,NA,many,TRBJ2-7,TGTGCCAGCAGTTCTACCGTCTACGAGCAGTACTTC,CASSSTVYEQYF
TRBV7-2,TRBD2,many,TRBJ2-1,TGTGCCAGCAGCGGGACTAGCGGGTACTCCTACAATGAGCAGTTCTTC,CASSGTSGYSYNEQFF
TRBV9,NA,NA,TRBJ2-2,TGTGCCAGCAGCGTGACAAGCAACCCCGGGGAGCTGTTTTTT,CASSVTSNPGELFF
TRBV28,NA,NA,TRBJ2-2,TGTGCCAGCCTCCAGACCGGGGAGCTGTTTTTT,CASLQTGELFF
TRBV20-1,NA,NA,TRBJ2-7,TGCAGTGCTACCCTCTGGGGGGAACGATACGAGCAGTACTTC,CSATLWGERYEQYF
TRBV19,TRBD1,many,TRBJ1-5,TGTGCCAGTAGTAGACCCCCGGGACAGAGCAATCAGCCCCAGCATTTT,CASSRPPGQSNQPQHF
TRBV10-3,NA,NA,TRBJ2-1,TGTGCCATCAGTGAGCCGACGGAGGCTTTTTCCTACAATGAGCAGTTCTTC,CAISEPTEAFSYNEQFF
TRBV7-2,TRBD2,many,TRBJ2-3,TGTGCCAGCAGCTTACTAGCGGGGGGTAGGACAGATACGCAGTATTTT,CASSLLAGGRTDTQYF
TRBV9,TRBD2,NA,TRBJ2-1,TGTGCCAGCAGTCTTTATAGCGGGGGGGCTGGTCACAATGAGCAGTTCTTC,CASSLYSGGAGHNEQFF
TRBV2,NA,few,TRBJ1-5,TGTGCCAGCAGGGGAGAGACACTGACTAGCAATCAGCCCCAGCATTTT,CASRGETLTSNQPQHF
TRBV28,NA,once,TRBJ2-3,TGTGCCAGCAGTCGACTTGGACCTACAACTCACCCCACAGATACGCAGTATTTT,CASSRLGPTTHPTDTQYF
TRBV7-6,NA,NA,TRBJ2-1,TGTGCCAGCAGCTCCCTGGGGTACAATGAGCAGTTCTTC,CASSSLGYNEQFF